The 2 T cell receptor beta chains below all came from one sample that was sequenced in a study of identical twins. Using its own MiXCR run on the 5' RACE reads, TCRdb lists one record per CDR3 protein. Of about 920,000 distinct CDR3 sequences listed, roughly an eighth are singletons. The sample also formed part of further work on yellow fever vaccine responses in identical twins.

The specimen was PBMCs. The receptors were gathered from a woman under 30 in good health.

In its sample, this clonotype was seen many times. This chain joins TRBV12-3 or TRBV12-4 and TRBJ2-7, with TRBD2 matching over 9 bases. The CDR3 covers 15 residues. V shed 6 bases, J shed 1 base, and the junction held 7 bases outside the gene matches. CDR3 nucleotides: TGTGCCAGCAGGTATACGCTAGCGGGATCCTACGAGCAGTACTTC. Protein sequence: CASRYTLAGSYEQYF.

The table lists this clonotype with a few counts. The J gene is TRBJ2-3, the V gene TRBV28, with 14 positions matching TRBD2. With 3 bases clipped from V and 1 base from J, the junction kept 9 bases outside the gene matches. The CDR3 has 19 amino acids. CDR1 is MDHEN, CDR2 SYDVKM, per germline. DNA of the CDR3: TGTGCCAGCAGTTTCTCCGGGACTAGCGGGAGAGGGGGCACAGATACGCAGTATTTT. Translation: CASSFSGTSGRGGTDTQYF.